This T cell receptor beta chain was recovered during a study of blood T cell repertoires in COVID-19. Study context: T cells, B-cell-depleted T cells, or PBMCs provided the cDNA or gDNA that served as material.

Germline V CDR1 and CDR2: SQVTM, ANQGSEA. The V gene end was trimmed by 6 bases and the J gene end by 4 bases; junction bases not matched to a gene: 4. CDR3 size: 13 residues. Authors' data handling: Nucleated cell counts were estimated from reference gene primer amplification. Assay used: immunoSEQ multiplex PCR; TCRdb lists only in-frame clones, some missing. For V, J and clone size, that table is used; D and trimming come from the DNA. The sample holds tens of thousands of clones, over 75% seen once. V and J are TRBV29-1 and TRBJ2-2; TRBD1 matches at 8 bases. Sequencing input: peripheral blood. This receptor was taken from a man aged 50-59 years with active COVID-19. The CDR3 loop is CSVSTGATGELFF. Written as DNA, the CDR3 is TGCAGCGTCTCGACAGGGGCCACCGGGGAGCTGTTTTTT.